This T cell receptor (beta chain) is drawn from a study of T cells after yellow fever vaccination. Findings and limits, study-wide: Just a small share of clonotypes turned up in the CD4 compartment as well as the CD8 compartment. Post-booster samples contained most primary-vaccination clones (roughly 96% CD4, roughly 88% CD8). FACS-sorted repertoires might harbor abundant contaminating clonotypes from the bulk population.

This clonotype was counted only a few times. Its cognate antigen is unknown. CDR1 MNHEY and CDR2 SVGAGI come from the germline V gene. V was pared by 4 bases and J by 7 bases, with 4 bases of the junction left unmatched. The CDR3 is 14 residues long. 5'RACE template switching produced TCR cDNA carrying a universal primer site and UMIs. MiXCR, run by TCRdb on the 5' RACE reads, gives a single entry per CDR3 protein. The repertoire holds approximately 90,000 distinct CDR3 sequences, with around 5.5% as singletons. This clonotype was sampled from a young man who received the YFV17D yellow fever vaccine. The chain employs TRBV6-5 and TRBJ1-6, with 7 positions matching TRBD1. Here the sequenced sample was CD8+ T cells sorted from PBMCs, taken 10 days after the yellow fever booster vaccination. The CDR3, as DNA: TGTGCCAGCAGTTCTACAGGGGAAAATTCACCCCTCCACTTT. It encodes CASSSTGENSPLHF.